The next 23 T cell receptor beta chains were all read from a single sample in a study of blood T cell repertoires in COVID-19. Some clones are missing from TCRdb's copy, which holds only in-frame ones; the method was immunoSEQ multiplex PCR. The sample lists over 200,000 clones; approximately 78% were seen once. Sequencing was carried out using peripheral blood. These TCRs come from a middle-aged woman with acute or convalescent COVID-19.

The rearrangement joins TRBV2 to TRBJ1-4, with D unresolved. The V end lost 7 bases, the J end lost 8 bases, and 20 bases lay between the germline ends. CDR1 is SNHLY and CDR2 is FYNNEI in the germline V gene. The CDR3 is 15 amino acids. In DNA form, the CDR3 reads TGTGCCAGCATTTCCCGGGTTGTTGATCGCGAAAAACTGTTTTTT. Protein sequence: CASISRVVDREKLFF. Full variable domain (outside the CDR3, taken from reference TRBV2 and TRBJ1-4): EPEVTQTPSHQVTQMGQEVILRCVPISNHLYFYWYRQILGQKVEFLVSFYNNEISEKSEIFDDQFSVERPDGSNFTLKIRSTKLEDSAMYFCASISRVVDREKLFFGSGTQLSVL.

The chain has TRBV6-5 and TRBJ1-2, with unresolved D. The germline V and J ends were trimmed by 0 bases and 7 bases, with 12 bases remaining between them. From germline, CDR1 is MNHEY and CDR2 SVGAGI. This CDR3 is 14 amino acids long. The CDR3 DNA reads TGTGCCAGCAGTTACTCGACGGGTGAGGGTGGCTACACCTTC. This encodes CASSYSTGEGGYTF.

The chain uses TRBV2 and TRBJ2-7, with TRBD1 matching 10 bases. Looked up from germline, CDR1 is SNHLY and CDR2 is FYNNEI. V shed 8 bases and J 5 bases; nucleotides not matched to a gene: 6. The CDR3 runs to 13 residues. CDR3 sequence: CASAGQGIDEQYF. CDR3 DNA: TGTGCCAGCGCGGGACAGGGGATAGACGAGCAGTACTTC.

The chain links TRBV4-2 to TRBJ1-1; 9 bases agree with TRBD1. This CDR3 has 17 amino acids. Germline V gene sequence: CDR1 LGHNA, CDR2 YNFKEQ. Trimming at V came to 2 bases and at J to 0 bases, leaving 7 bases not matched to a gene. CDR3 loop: CASSQQTGGGMNTEAFF. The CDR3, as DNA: TGTGCCAGCAGCCAACAGACAGGGGGAGGGATGAACACTGAAGCTTTCTTT.

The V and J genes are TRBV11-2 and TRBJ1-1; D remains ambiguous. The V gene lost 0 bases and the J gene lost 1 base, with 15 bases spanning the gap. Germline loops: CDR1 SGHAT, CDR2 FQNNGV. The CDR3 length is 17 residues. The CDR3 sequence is CASSLEWSLVGNTEAFF. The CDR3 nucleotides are TGTGCCAGCAGCTTAGAGTGGAGTCTAGTGGGGAACACTGAAGCTTTCTTT.

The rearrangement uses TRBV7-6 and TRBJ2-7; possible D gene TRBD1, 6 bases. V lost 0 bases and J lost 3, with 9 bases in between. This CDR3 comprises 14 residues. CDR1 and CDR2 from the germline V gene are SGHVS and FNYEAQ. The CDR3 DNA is TGTGCCAGCAGCTTAGCGTTAGGGGGCTACGAGCAGTACTTC. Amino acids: CASSLALGGYEQYF.

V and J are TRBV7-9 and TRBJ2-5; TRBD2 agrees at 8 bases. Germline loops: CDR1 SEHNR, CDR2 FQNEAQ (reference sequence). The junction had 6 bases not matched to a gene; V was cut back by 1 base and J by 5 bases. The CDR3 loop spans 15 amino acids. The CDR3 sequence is CASSLVASGWETQYF. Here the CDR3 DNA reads TGTGCCAGCAGCTTAGTTGCTAGCGGGTGGGAGACCCAGTACTTC.

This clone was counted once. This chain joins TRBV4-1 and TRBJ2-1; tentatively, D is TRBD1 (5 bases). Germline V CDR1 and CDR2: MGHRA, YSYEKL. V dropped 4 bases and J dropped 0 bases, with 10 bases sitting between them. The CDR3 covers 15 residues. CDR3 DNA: TGCGCCAGCAGCCTTGGACAAAGCTCCTACAATGAGCAGTTCTTC. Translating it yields CASSLGQSSYNEQFF.

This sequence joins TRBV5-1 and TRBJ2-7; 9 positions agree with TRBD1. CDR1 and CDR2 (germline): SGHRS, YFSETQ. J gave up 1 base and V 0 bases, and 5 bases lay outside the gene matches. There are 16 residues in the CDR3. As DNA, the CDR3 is TGCGCCAGCAGCTTGGAACTGGGACAGGGTTCCTACGAGCAGTACTTC. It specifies CASSLELGQGSYEQYF.

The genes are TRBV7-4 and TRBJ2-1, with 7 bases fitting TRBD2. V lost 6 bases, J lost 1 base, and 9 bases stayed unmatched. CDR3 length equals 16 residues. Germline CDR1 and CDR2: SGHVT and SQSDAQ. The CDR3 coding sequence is TGTGCCAGCAGTTTCACCCGGGAGGCATCCTACAATGAGCAGTTCTTC. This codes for CASSFTREASYNEQFF.

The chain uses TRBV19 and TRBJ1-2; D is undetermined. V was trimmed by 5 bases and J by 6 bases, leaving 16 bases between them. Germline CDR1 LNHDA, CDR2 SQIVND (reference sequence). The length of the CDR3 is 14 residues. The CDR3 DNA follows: TGTGCCAGTAGTCTCCCCCGGAGGGCGGATGGCTACACCTTC. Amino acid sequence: CASSLPRRADGYTF.

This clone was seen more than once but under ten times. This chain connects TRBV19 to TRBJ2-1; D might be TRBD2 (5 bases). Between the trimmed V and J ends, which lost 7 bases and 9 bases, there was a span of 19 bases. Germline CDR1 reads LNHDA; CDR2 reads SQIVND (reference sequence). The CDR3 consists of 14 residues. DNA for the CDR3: TGTGCCAGTACACCGGGAAATCTCTTGGGTGAGCAGTTCTTC. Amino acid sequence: CASTPGNLLGEQFF.

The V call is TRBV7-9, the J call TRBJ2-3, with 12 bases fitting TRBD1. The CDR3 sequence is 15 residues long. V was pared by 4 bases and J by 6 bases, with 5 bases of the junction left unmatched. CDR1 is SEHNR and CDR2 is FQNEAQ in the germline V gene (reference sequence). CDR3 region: CASSSGQGAGDTQYF. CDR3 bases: TGTGCCAGCAGCTCGGGACAGGGGGCAGGGGATACGCAGTATTTT.

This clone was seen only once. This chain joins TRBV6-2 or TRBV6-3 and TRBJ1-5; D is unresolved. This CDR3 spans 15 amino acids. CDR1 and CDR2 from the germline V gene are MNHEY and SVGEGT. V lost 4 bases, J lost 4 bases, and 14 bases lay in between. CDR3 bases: TGTGCCAGCAGTTTTGAAGGCCGGGGTAATCAGCCCCAGCATTTT. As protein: CASSFEGRGNQPQHF.

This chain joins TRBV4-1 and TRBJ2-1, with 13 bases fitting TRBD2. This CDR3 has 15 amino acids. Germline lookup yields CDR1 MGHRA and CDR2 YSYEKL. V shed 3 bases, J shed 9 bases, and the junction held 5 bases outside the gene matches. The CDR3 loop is CASSHGLAGEVEQFF. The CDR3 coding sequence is TGCGCCAGCAGCCATGGACTAGCGGGAGAGGTTGAGCAGTTCTTC.

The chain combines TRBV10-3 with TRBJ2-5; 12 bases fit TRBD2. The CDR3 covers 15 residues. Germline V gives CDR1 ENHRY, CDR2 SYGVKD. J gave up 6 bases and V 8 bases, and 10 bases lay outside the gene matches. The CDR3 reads CAISGTSGSSQTQYF. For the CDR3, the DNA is TGTGCCATCTCAGGGACTAGCGGGTCCTCGCAGACCCAGTACTTC.

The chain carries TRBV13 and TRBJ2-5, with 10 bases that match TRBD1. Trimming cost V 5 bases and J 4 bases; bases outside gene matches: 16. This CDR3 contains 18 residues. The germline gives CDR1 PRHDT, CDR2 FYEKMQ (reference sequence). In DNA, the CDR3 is TGTGCCAGCAGCAAGGGGTCACCGGGACAGGGGAGGCGAGAGACCCAGTACTTC. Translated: CASSKGSPGQGRRETQYF.

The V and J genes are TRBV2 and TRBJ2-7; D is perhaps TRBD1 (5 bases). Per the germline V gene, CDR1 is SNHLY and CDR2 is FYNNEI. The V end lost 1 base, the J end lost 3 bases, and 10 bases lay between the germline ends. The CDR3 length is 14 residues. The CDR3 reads CASSEGPGNYEQYF. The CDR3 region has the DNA TGTGCCAGCAGTGAAGGCCCAGGGAACTACGAGCAGTACTTC.

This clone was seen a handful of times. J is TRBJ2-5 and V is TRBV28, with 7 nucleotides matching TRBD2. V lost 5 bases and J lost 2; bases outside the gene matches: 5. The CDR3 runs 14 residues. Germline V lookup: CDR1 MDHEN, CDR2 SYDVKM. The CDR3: CASSDFGGQETQYF. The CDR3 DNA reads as TGTGCCAGCAGTGATTTCGGGGGGCAAGAGACCCAGTACTTC.

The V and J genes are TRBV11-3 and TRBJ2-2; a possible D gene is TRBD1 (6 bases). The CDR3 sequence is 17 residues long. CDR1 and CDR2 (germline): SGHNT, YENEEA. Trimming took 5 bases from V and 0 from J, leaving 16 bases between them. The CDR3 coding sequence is TGTGCCAGCAGCCGACCAGGGGACATTGCGAACACCGGGGAGCTGTTTTTT. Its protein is CASSRPGDIANTGELFF.

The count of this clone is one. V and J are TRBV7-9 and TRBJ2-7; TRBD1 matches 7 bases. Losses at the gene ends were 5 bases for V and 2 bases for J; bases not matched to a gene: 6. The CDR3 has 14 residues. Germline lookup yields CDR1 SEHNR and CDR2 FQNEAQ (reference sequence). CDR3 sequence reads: CASSTRGTAYEQYF. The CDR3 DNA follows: TGTGCCAGCAGCACAAGGGGGACAGCCTACGAGCAGTACTTC. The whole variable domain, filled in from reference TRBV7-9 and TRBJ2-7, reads DTGVSQNPRHKITKRGQNVTFRCDPISEHNRLYWYRQTLGQGPEFLTYFQNEAQLEKSRLLSDRFSAERPKGSFSTLEIQRTEQGDSAMYLCASSTRGTAYEQYFGPGTRLTVT.

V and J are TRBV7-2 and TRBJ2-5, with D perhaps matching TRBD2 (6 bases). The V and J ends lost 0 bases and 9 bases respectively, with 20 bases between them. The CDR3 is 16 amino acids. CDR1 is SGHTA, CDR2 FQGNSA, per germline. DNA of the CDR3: TGTGCCAGCAGCTTAGCGGGCGGGGTCCTACTTATGGCCCAGTACTTC. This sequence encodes CASSLAGGVLLMAQYF.

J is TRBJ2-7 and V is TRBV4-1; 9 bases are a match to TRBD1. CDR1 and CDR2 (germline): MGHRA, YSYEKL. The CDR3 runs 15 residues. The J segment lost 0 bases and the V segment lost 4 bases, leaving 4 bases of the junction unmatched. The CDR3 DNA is TGCGCCAGCAGCCCCGGACAGGGGAGCTCCTACGAGCAGTACTTC. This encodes CASSPGQGSSYEQYF.